This T cell receptor (beta chain) was retrieved from a study of PD-1 blockade in mismatch repair-deficient tumors. At the level of the study: Patients had about a dozen mismatch repair-deficient cancer types and were previously treated and progressing. General study results and limits: Rapid post-treatment expansion, then contraction, generally preceding radiologic response, marked tumor-resident clones.

Notes on this clone: What it binds is not known.

Mismatch repair deficiency was confirmed in all patients, by PCR or immunohistochemistry. TCRs were sequenced from a few patients responding to pembrolizumab. Profiling relied on immunoSEQ multiplex PCR, and the TCRdb table lists in-frame clones only, not all of them. The sample includes approximately 130,000 clones, about 86% seen only once; the top ten take roughly 13%. The CDR3 extends over 15 amino acids. From germline, CDR1 is SGHTA and CDR2 FQGTGA. V was pared by 3 bases and J by 1 base, with 2 bases of the junction left unmatched. The genes are TRBV7-3 and TRBJ2-3; 9 nucleotides line up with TRBD2. The specimen was peripheral blood, collected 44 weeks after starting pembrolizumab. This TCR was sampled from an adult with mismatch repair-deficient cancer. CDR3 nucleotide sequence: TGTGCCAGCAGCTTTGTAGCGGGAGGCACAGATACGCAGTATTTT. It encodes CASSFVAGGTDTQYF.